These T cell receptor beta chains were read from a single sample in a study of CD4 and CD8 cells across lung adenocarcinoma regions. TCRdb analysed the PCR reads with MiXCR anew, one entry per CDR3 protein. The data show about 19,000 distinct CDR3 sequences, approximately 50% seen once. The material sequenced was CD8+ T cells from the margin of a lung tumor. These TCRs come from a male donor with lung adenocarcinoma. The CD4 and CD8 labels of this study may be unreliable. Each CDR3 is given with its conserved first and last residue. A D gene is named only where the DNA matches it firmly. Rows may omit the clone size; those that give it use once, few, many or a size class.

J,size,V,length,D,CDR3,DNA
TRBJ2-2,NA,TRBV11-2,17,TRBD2,CASTLGRGRVNTGELFF,TGTGCCAGCACCCTAGGCCGCGGGAGGGTGAACACCGGGGAGCTGTTTTTT
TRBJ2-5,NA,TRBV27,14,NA,CARGGGRDQDTQYF,TGTGCGAGGGGCGGGGGCCGTGACCAAGATACCCAGTACTTC
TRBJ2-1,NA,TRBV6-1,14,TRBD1,CASSQRQGRNEQFF,TGTGCCAGCAGCCAGAGACAGGGCCGCAATGAGCAGTTCTTC
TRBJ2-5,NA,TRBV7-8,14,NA,CASRGGQRQETQYF,TGTGCCAGCAGGGGAGGACAGCGCCAAGAGACGCAGTACTTC
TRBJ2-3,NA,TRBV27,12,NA,CASSPRMGGQYF,TGTGCCAGCAGCCCTAGGATGGGGGGGCAGTATTTT
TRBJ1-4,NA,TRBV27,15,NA,CASSRHSLANEKLFF,TGTGCCAGCAGTAGGCACAGCCTAGCAAATGAAAAACTGTTTTTT
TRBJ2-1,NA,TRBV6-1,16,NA,CASRETWASRTNTQFF,TGTGCCAGCAGGGAAACGTGGGCTAGCAGGACCAATACGCAGTTCTTC
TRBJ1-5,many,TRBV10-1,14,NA,CASSEQGRNQPQHF,TGCGCCAGCAGTGAACAGGGCCGCAATCAGCCCCAGCATTTT
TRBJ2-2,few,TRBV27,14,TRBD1,CASRGQGETGELFF,TGTGCCAGCAGGGGACAGGGGGAGACCGGGGAGCTGTTTTTT
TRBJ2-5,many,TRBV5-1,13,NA,CASSLEVQETQYF,TGCGCCAGCAGCTTGGAGGTCCAAGAGACCCAGTACTTC
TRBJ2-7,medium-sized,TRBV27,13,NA,CASSWGARGEQYF,TGTGCCAGCAGCTGGGGGGCCCGGGGCGAGCAGTACTTC
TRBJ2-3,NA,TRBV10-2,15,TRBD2,CASSVASGRTDTQYF,TGCGCCAGCAGCGTGGCTAGCGGCCGCACAGATACGCAGTATTTT
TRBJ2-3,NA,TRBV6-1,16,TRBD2,CASRGAGGGDRETQYF,TGTGCCAGCAGGGGAGCCGGGGGAGGGGACCGAGAGACGCAGTACTTT
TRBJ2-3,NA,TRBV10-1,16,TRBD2,CASSVGAGESTDTQYF,TGCGCCAGCAGTGTAGGTGCGGGGGAAAGCACAGATACGCAGTATTTT
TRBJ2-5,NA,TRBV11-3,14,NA,CASSLSAGQETQYF,TGTGCCAGCAGCTTATCCGCGGGTCAAGAGACCCAGTACTTC
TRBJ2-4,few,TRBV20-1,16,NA,CSARDSWGKAKNIQYF,TGCAGTGCTAGAGATTCATGGGGAAAGGCCAAAAACATTCAGTACTTC
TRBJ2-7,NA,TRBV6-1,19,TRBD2,CASTRQNGGALSGANVQYF,TGTGCCAGCACACGCCAGAACGGGGGGGCACTCTCTGGGGCCAACGTGCAGTACTTC
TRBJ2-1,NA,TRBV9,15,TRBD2,CASTLGASGSYEQFF,TGTGCCAGCACCTTGGGGGCTAGCGGGAGCTATGAGCAGTTCTTC
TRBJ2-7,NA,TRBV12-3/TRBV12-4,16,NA,CASSFRGRDRRYEQYF,TGTGCCAGCAGTTTTCGGGGGAGGGACAGGCGCTACGAGCAGTACTTC
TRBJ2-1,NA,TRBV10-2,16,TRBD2,CASRALSGTRAWEQFF,TGCGCCAGCAGAGCCCTTAGCGGGACCCGGGCTTGGGAGCAGTTCTTC
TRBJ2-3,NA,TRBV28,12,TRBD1,CASIDRGNEQFF,TGTGCCAGCATTGACAGGGGTAATGAGCAGTTCTTT
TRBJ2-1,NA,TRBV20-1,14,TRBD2,CSASRSSGSSEQFF,TGCAGTGCTAGTAGGTCTAGCGGGAGCAGTGAGCAGTTCTTC
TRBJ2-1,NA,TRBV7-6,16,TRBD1,CASSPRPGQGGNEQFF,TGTGCCAGCAGCCCAAGGCCGGGACAGGGGGGCAATGAGCAGTTCTTC
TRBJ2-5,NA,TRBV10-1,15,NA,CASSELRGNQETQYF,TGCGCCAGCAGTGAGCTCCGGGGCAACCAAGAGACCCAGTACTTC
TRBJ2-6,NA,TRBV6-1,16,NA,CASSELRGTWAYDQSF,TGTGCCAGCAGTGAATTAAGGGGGACGTGGGCCTACGACCAGTCTTTC
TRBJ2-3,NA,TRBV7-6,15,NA,CASSSYAGSTDTQYF,TGTGCCAGCAGCTCCTATGCGGGAAGCACAGATACGCAGTATTTT
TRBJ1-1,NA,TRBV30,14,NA,CAWSRPAGNTEAFF,TGTGCCTGGAGTCGACCGGCCGGGAACACTGAAGCTTTCTTT
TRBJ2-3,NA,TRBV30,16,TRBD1,CAWSRPGGVSTDTQYF,TGTGCCTGGAGTCGGCCAGGGGGCGTTAGCACAGATACGCAGTATTTT
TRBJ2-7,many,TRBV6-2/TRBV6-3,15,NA,CASSTEPGRSYEQYF,TGTGCCAGCAGTACAGAACCGGGAAGATCCTACGAGCAGTACTTC
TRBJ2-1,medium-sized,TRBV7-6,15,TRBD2,CASSLVASGRGEQFF,TGTGCCAGCAGCTTAGTTGCTAGCGGGAGGGGTGAGCAGTTCTTC
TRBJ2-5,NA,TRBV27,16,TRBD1,CASSPGQGRGQETQYF,TGTGCCAGCAGTCCCGGACAGGGCCGTGGCCAAGAGACCCAGTACTTC
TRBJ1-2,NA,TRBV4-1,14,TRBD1,CASSQQTGLYGYTF,TGCGCCAGCAGCCAACAGACAGGGCTCTATGGCTACACCTTC